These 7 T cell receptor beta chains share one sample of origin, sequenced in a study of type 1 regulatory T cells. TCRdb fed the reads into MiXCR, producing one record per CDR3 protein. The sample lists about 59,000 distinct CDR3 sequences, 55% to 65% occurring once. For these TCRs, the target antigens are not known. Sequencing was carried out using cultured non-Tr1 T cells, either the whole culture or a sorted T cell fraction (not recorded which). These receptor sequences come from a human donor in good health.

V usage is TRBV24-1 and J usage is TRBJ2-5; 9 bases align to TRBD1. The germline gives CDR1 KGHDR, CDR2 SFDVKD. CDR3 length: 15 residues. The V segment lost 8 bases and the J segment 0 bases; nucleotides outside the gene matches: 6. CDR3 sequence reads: CATNGTGTYQETQYF. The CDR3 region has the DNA TGTGCCACCAACGGGACAGGGACGTACCAAGAGACCCAGTACTTC.

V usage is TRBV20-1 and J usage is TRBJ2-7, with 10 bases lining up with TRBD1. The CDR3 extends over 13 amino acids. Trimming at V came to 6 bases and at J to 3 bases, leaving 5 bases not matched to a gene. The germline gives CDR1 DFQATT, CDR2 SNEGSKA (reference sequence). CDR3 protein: CSAGGQGDYEQYF. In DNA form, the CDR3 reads TGCAGTGCGGGTGGACAGGGGGACTACGAGCAGTACTTC.

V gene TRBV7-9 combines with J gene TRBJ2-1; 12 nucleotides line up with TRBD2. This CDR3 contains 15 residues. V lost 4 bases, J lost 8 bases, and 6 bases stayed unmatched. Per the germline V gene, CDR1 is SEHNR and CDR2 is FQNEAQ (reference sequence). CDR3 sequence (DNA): TGTGCCAGCAGCTCGACTAGCGGGAGTACGCATGAGCAGTTCTTC. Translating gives CASSSTSGSTHEQFF.

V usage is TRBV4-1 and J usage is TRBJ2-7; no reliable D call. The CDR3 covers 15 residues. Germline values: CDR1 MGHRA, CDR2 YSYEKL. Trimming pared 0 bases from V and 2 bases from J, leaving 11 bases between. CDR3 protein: CASSQEASPTYEQYF. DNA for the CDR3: TGCGCCAGCAGCCAAGAGGCCAGCCCGACCTACGAGCAGTACTTC.

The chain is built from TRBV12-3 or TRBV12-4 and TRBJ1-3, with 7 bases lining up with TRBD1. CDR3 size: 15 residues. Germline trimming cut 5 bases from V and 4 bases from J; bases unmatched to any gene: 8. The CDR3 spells CASSLQTGLGNTIYF. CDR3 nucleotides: TGTGCCAGCAGTCTCCAGACAGGGTTGGGAAACACCATATATTTT.

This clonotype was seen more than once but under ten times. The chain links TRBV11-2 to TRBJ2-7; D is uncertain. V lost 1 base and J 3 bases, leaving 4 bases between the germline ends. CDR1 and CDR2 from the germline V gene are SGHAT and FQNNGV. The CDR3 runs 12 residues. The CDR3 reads CASSLAGYEQYF. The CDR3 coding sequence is TGTGCCAGCAGCTTAGCTGGCTACGAGCAGTACTTC.

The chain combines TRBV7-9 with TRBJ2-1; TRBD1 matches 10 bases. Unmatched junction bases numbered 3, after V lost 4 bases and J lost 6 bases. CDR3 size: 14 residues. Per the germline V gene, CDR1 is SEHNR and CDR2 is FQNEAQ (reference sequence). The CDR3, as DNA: TGTGCCAGCAGCTCCCGGACAGGGGGCAATGAGCAGTTCTTC. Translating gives CASSSRTGGNEQFF.